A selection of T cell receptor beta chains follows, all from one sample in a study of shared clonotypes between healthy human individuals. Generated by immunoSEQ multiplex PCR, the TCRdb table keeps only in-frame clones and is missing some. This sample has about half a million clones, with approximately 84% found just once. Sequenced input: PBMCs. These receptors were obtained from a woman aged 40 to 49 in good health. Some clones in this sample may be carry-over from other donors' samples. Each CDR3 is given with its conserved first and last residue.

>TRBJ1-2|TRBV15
CATRPTGGVGYGYTF
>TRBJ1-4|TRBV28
CASSPWVGREKLFF
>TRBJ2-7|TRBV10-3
CASNPAGGLTYEQYF
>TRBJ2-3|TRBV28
CASTPGGGARTDTQYF
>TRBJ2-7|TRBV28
CASSSGLAYRGYEQYF
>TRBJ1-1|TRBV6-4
CASSAEMNTEAFF
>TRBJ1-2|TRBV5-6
CASSPDRAFLNHGYTF
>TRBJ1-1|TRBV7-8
CASSWVGAKNTEAFF
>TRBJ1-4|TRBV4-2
CASSPGTENEKLFF
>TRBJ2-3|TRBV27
CASRTATGLDTQYF
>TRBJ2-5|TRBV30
CAWSASIETQYF
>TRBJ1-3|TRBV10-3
CAISVNSQNTIYF
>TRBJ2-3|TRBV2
CASSERWRETSTDTQYF
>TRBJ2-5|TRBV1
CTSSLRMTSGSQETQYF